These 5 T cell receptor beta chains were all obtained from the same sample, sequenced in a study of blood T cell repertoires in COVID-19. Assay: immunoSEQ multiplex PCR; the TCRdb copy retains only in-frame clones and omits some. This table holds about 170,000 clones, 85% found once. The sequenced sample consisted of peripheral blood. Source of these receptors: a human donor with acute or convalescent COVID-19. The donor label of this sample is uncertain.

V and J are TRBV3-1 (or the pseudogene TRBV3-2) and TRBJ2-1, with D tentatively TRBD1 (8 bases). The CDR3 spans 18 residues. The V end lost 2 bases, the J end lost 9 bases, and 26 bases lay between the germline ends. Germline values: CDR1 LGHDT, CDR2 YNNKEL (reference sequence). The DNA of the CDR3 is TGTGCCAGCAGCCAACCGAGGGGGGGCAGGGGGCTAACGATTGAGCAGTTCTTC. This encodes CASSQPRGGRGLTIEQFF.

This clone was seen a few times. The V and J genes are TRBV9 and TRBJ1-5, with D hard to call. Germline V gives CDR1 SGDLS, CDR2 YYNGEE. The CDR3 is 13 amino acids. V gave up 4 bases and J gave up 5 bases, with 10 bases separating them. DNA of the CDR3: TGTGCCAGCAGCCTTAACGGGGATCAGCCCCAGCATTTT. Encoded protein: CASSLNGDQPQHF.

The rearrangement links TRBV7-2 to TRBJ2-5; 7 bases fit TRBD1. V lost 0 bases to trimming and J lost 2 bases; unmatched junction nucleotides: 3. In germline, CDR1 is SGHTA, CDR2 FQGNSA. The CDR3 totals 15 residues. The chain's CDR3 is CASSLARGRQETQYF. Here the CDR3 DNA reads TGTGCCAGCAGCTTAGCGAGGGGGCGGCAAGAGACCCAGTACTTC. The full variable domain, in which reference TRBV7-2 and TRBJ2-5 provide the parts outside the CDR3, is GAGVSQSPSNKVTEKGKDVELRCDPISGHTALYWYRQSLGQGLEFLIYFQGNSAPDKSGLPSDRFSAERTGGSVSTLTIQRTQQEDSAVYLCASSLARGRQETQYFGPGTRLLVL.

The chain employs TRBV14 and TRBJ2-5; possible D gene TRBD1, 5 bases. Germline values: CDR1 SGHDN, CDR2 FVKESK. V lost 1 base and J lost 1, with 13 bases in between. The CDR3 has 16 residues. This CDR3 reads CASSQGSRVIQETQYF. The CDR3 DNA follows: TGTGCCAGCAGCCAAGGGTCCAGGGTGATCCAAGAGACCCAGTACTTC.

V is TRBV9 and J is TRBJ2-7; possible D gene TRBD2, 5 bases. Per the germline V gene, CDR1 is SGDLS and CDR2 is YYNGEE. CDR3 length: 14 amino acids. The germline V and J ends were trimmed by 4 bases and 3 bases, with 14 bases remaining between them. The CDR3 DNA reads TGTGCCAGCAGCCCGTGGGTAGGAGGCTACGAGCAGTACTTC. It codes for CASSPWVGGYEQYF.